This record concerns one TCR beta chain sequence. What antigen it recognizes has not been identified. The input lacks base qualities; no much larger clone sits a single base away. The data were obtained in a study of blood T cell repertoires in COVID-19 (dated by TCRdb to the early 2020s). Broadly, across the study: Samples covering the acute and convalescent phases of COVID-19 were provided by collaborators in the United States, Italy and Spain. The prospective study material was composed of cDNA or gDNA derived from T cells, B-cell-depleted T cells, or PBMCs. Subjects who had been exposed to COVID-19, were actively infected with it, or had recovered from it provided the deeply sampled blood TCRbeta repertoires that made up the dataset. The repertoires were released in a freely available public database intended as a resource for research on the immune response to SARS-CoV-2. Samples came from the ongoing ImmuneRACE study (first 160 participants) plus 1,254 subjects from 6 global collaborators. Sample metadata almost always included a de-identified subject ID, COVID-19 status, age in years and sex. Where available, HLA class I and class II types were taken from metadata supplied by the sample provider and were not determined by assay-based typing. Broad study findings and their caveats: Clinical and demographic metadata were provided uncurated, with the amount varying by source and participant.

The immunoSEQ Assay, a bias-controlled multiplex PCR, was used to amplify TCRbeta CDR3 regions from genomic DNA. Per the source publication's procedure: The number of nucleated cells in each sample was estimated from the amplification of reference gene primers within the assay. Sequence reads were collapsed and filtered to measure the absolute abundance of every unique TCRbeta CDR3 rearrangement. Productive Simpson clonality was computed per sample as the square root of Simpson's diversity index over productive rearrangements. TCRdb limited this immuneACCESS table to in-frame rearrangements with V and J called. A share of clones is missing; checked studies link under half to unresolved V genes, and the rest is unexplained. The DNA was the basis for D and trimming; V, J and clone size are from that table. For this sample the table gives 150,000 to 200,000 clones, of which around 90% were detected only once. The ten top clones hold approximately 0.5% of the sample.

Collaborating institutions collected whole blood in K2EDTA tubes following their own protocols. For TCRbeta analysis, collaborators shipped samples as frozen whole blood, isolated PBMCs, or DNA extracted from either of those sample types. There are 13 amino acids in the CDR3, from cysteine to phenylalanine inclusive. Only the CDR3 DNA stays, 39 bases, in frame from base 1. As encoded in the germline V gene, CDR1 is SQVTM while CDR2 is ANQGSEA. V and J lose 6 bases and 10 bases, and a span of 21 bases separates them. The rearranged chain carries TRBV29-1 and TRBJ1-1; TRBD1 is a weak D gene call, 5 bases matching. Sequencing input: peripheral blood. This TCR derives from a man aged 45 to 65 with acute or convalescent COVID-19. The sequenced DNA: TGCAGCGTCCCTAGGTCAGGGATTGGTGGAGCTTTCTTT. Its coded protein is CSVPRSGIGGAFF.